What follows describes a single TCR beta chain. It has no known antigen specificity. No much larger clonotype is one base removed from it; base qualities were not supplied. The data were obtained in a study of cytomegalovirus exposure and HLA in healthy donors (dated by TCRdb to the late 2010s). The study in broad terms: An earlier analysis of approximately 640 of the donors reported more than 250 Gb of sequence data and 117 million unique TCR beta sequences from about 200 million T cells. An early release covering about 600 HLA-typed donors comprised approximately 290 gigabases of sequencing data and about 90 million unique TCR sequences. The genetic ancestry cluster associated with self-reported Caucasian donors included 70% to 85% of the roughly 390 genotyped donors. The study aimed to test whether signatures of past pathogen exposure could be identified by cataloging public T cell receptors. The study used immunosequencing to profile the T cell repertoires of 666 subjects and linked those repertoires to cytomegalovirus serostatus. Besides the first cohort of 500 to 700 subjects, a separate validation cohort made up of 120 different subjects was used. To predict cytomegalovirus infection status, the study brought together high-throughput TCR immunosequencing, statistical association of individual TCRs with disease status, and machine learning. A later analysis re-analyzed previously published TCR beta repertoires from 650 to 800 donors and added high-resolution HLA genotyping to study TCR occurrence patterns. Rather than using new phenotypic data, the later analysis identified candidate immune exposures from TCR beta sequences and from how often those sequences occurred across donors. In an earlier analysis of more than 550 of the donors, high-throughput TCR beta sequencing was used to judge whether each TCR beta V gene segment behaved as functional or pseudogenic. Donor age, sex, ethnicity and CMV serostatus were compiled alongside the repertoire data. Genome-wide SNP genotypes for about 65% of the 666 donors were used in a later genetic analysis, which treated that subset as a discovery cohort. Every discovery cohort repertoire had been produced on one sequencing platform. HLA typing covered class I and class II loci at four-digit resolution. The number of typed donors differed by locus: about 620-630 for A, B, C, DRB1 and DQB1; some 540 for DQA1; over 600 for DPA1; and roughly 450 for DPB1. About five DR-DQ haplotypes were handled as single units for association and clustering, since linkage in the cohort was strong. Across some 400 genotyped donors of the cohort, an average of approximately 220,000 unique TCR beta nucleotide sequences per donor were sequenced, and roughly 17% of those sequences were non-productive. The paper's findings and limits, for the study overall: Most CMV-associated TCR beta chains appeared to be HLA-restricted in a later analysis, and the HLA associations seemed to be driven largely by CMV exposure. In this cohort, only TCR beta chains were sequenced, and detectable features were limited by the absence of alpha or paired-chain data. Sequencing depth was assumed to be roughly uniform across donors in the presence/absence analyses, though that assumption may not hold. Roughly 15 rarely observed V segments, including chromosome 9 orphons, were excluded from the earlier analysis of about 600 of the donors because counts were too low. Specific HLA alleles were associated with roughly 17,000 TCR beta sequences at a false discovery rate of 0.05 in a later analysis. Because the 87-base-pair reads could not distinguish some IMGT-functional V segments, including TRBV6-2 and TRBV6-3, those segments were excluded. Because some donors lacked HLA typing at each locus, the association tests relied only on the typed subset. Immune exposure information for the cohort was limited to CMV serostatus. According to a later genetic analysis, donors in an Asian-associated ancestry cluster had fewer N-insertions in productive TCRs than the approximately 700-donor mean. It was suggested by the authors that the approach could potentially be generalized to other disease states and immunological phenotypes. In a later analysis, HLA-associated TCR beta chains were found to be more clonally expanded and to have lower generation probabilities than equally common non-associated chains. The classifier was reported to diagnose cytomegalovirus status with high specificity and sensitivity in both the original and validation cohorts. When HLA alleles, especially DR and DQ, strongly co-occurred, attributing TCR associations to individual alleles was difficult. Several of the top co-occurrence clusters appeared to be linked to parvovirus B19, influenza, CMV and Epstein-Barr virus, according to a later analysis. A further reported finding was that TCR beta sequences accurately predicted the HLA-A and HLA-B alleles for most subjects in the first cohort. A cluster of highly shared sequence variants was judged likely to be a technical artifact of the sequencing pipeline. In an earlier analysis of roughly 500 of the donors, most TCR beta V segments appeared in productive rearrangements about 87% or about 30% of the time, broadly matching IMGT annotations. A later genetic analysis associated a missense DCLRE1C variant with V-gene and J-gene trimming of TCR beta chains, and an independent cohort replicated the association. Across donors, most TCR sequences were observed very rarely, whereas some public TCRs were present in many individuals. Linkage disequilibrium might explain the correlated functional status among segregating V segments, but an unknown experimental factor could not be ruled out. A later analysis found that TCR association rates varied across HLA loci, with DRB1 alleles showing the most associated TCRs and HLA-C alleles the fewest. A few of the identified cytomegalovirus-associated TCR beta chains were confirmed in vitro to be specific for cytomegalovirus antigens. The study gave a list of over 150 TCR beta chains associated with cytomegalovirus.

The cohort consisted of 600 to 750 healthy bone marrow donors. All cohort members were sampled while nominally healthy, although unrecorded immune exposures were likely present. The donor tested CMV seronegative and was one of the 352 seronegative cohort members. Each donor provided a peripheral blood sample, and peripheral blood mononuclear cells were used for TCR beta sequencing. Genomic DNA extraction from the blood cell samples was performed with the Qiagen DNeasy Blood Extraction Kit. The cysteine opens and the phenylalanine closes a CDR3 of 15 amino acids. Only the CDR3 DNA stays, 45 bases, in frame from base 1. V was cut back by 5 bases and J by 3 bases, leaving a gap of 16 bases between them. For CDR1 and CDR2, the germline V gene lists KGHSH and LQKENI. The library relied on the immunoSEQ multiplex PCR assay. For the multiplex PCR, a mixture combining 60 forward primers for TCR Vbeta segments and 13 reverse primers for TCR Jbeta segments was used. The CDR3 region of rearranged TCR beta genes was amplified from genomic DNA by a multiplex PCR assay. Amplified TCR beta libraries were sequenced as 87-base-pair reads on the Illumina HiSeq System. The authors processed their data as follows. Across the 600 to 700 repertoires, a later analysis counted 78 million or so unique TCR beta chains, roughly 11 million of which were shared by at least two donors. Raw reads were error-corrected and collapsed into unique sequences by a nearest-neighbor algorithm in which closely related sequences were merged to remove PCR and sequencing errors. To assign V, D and J gene segments, CDR3 sequences were aligned to IMGT reference sequences. For a sequence to be retained, a match of at least six nucleotides to both a V gene segment and a J gene segment was required. Rearrangements were classified as productive when the CDR3 lacked stop codons and remained in frame with V and J, and all other rearrangements were classified as non-productive. Following IMGT convention, CDR3 was defined as the stretch from the second conserved V-encoded cysteine up to the conserved J-encoded phenylalanine. In an earlier analysis of 500 to 650 of the donors, sequences lacking an unambiguous match to a single V gene segment were excluded. An earlier analysis of a few hundred of the donors called V segments functional above 56.7% productive rearrangements and segregating when the between-donor standard deviation exceeded 5%. A statistical classification framework was built to diagnose cytomegalovirus status from the catalog of TCR beta chain sequences. A later analysis assigned V and J genes by comparing TCR nucleotide sequences with IMGT/GENE-DB human TR gene sequences. Using the TCRdist pipeline, a later analysis assigned CDR3 sequences along with most-parsimonious VDJ recombination scenarios. A later analysis defined each TCR beta chain by its CDR3 amino acid sequence plus V-gene family, and excluded reads lacking a unique V-gene family. As a way to deal with suspected cross-contamination and a sequencing artifact, a later analysis dropped over 550 nucleotide sequences that were highly shared and had low generation probability. A later analysis calculated a clonal expansion index for each public chain from normalized within-repertoire ranks of inferred template counts. In a later analysis, generation probabilities were computed using a VDJ recombination model fitted to out-of-frame rearrangements, and the results were checked against IGoR. In a later analysis, hypergeometric tests were used to score TCR-TCR, TCR-HLA and TCR-CMV co-occurrence, with a repertoire-size bias correction applied to TCR pairs. In a later analysis, false discovery rates were estimated by permuting HLA or CMV assignments 20 times. In a later analysis, co-occurring TCRs were grouped using DBSCAN, with TCRdist sequence similarity added in when clustering inside HLA-allele-positive subsets. For co-occurrence clustering, repertoires with fewer than 30,000 or more than 120,000 public chains were excluded, along with roughly 5 repertoires with anomalous nucleotide sharing. The table comes from immuneACCESS by way of TCRdb, which keeps in-frame sequences with V and J called. Part of the clones is missing from these tables; in studies checked, under half for an unresolved V gene and the rest for unknown reasons. The V and J calls and the clone size are those of that table, but D and trimming were determined from the DNA. For this sample the table gives about 160,000 clones, of which 80% were detected only once. The ten largest clones represent under 6% of the sample.

The sequencing sample was made of PBMCs. The TCR sequence derives from a man aged 25 to 45 in good health and CMV-seronegative. Recombination joined TRBV18 with TRBJ1-2; no D gene is confidently identified. The DNA reads as follows: TGTGCCAGCTCAACCCTCCGGGTTGTGGACTATGGCTACACCTTC. Translated, this gives CASSTLRVVDYGYTF.